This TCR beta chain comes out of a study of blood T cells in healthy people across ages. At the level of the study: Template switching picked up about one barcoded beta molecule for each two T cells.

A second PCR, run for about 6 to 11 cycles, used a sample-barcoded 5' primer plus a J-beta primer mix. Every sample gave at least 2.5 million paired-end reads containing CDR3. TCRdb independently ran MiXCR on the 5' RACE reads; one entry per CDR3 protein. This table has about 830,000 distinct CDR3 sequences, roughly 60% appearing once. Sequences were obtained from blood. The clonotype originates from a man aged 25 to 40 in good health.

The chain's CDR3 is CASSPPAKSGTDTQYF. The CDR3 DNA sequence: TGTGCCAGCTCCCCGCCGGCCAAGTCAGGCACAGATACGCAGTATTTT. The V call is TRBV18, the J call TRBJ2-3; D remains ambiguous. The CDR3 loop spans 16 amino acids. The ends were cut back, 6 bases at V and 1 base at J, with 17 bases in the middle. Germline CDR1 and CDR2: KGHSH and LQKENI.